Shown below are 5 T cell receptor beta chains from a single sample sequenced in a study of T cell responses to AZD1222 COVID-19 vaccine. The table came from immunoSEQ multiplex PCR; TCRdb's copy has only in-frame clones and leaves some out. This sample has 110,000 to 150,000 clones; roughly 90% occur once, and the top ten carry 1.5% to 2.5%. The sequenced sample was peripheral blood, obtained 28 days after the second AZD1222 dose. The receptors come from an adult who received the AZD1222 COVID-19 vaccine.

The chain is built from TRBV4-1 and TRBJ1-1; D remains unclear. V was shortened by 1 base and J by 6 bases, with 15 bases between the two germline ends. The germline V gene has CDR1 MGHRA and CDR2 YSYEKL. This CDR3 is 15 amino acids long. The CDR3 DNA is TGCGCCAGCAGCCAAGCTTTCGAATTTAACGCTGAAGCTTTCTTT. Encoded protein: CASSQAFEFNAEAFF.

This sequence joins TRBV6-5 and TRBJ1-2, with TRBD1 as a possible D gene (6 bases). The CDR3 runs 13 residues. V was cut by 6 bases and J by 8 bases, with 16 bases left in between. The germline V gene encodes CDR1 MNHEY and CDR2 SVGAGI. CDR3 nucleotide sequence: TGTGCCAGCAGCACTCCGGGACACGGAGGCTACACCTTC. The encoded protein is CASSTPGHGGYTF.

The CDR3 nucleotides read TGTGCCAGCAGTAAACAGCGGATTAACACTGAAGCTTTCTTT. Translated: CASSKQRINTEAFF. The chain has TRBV6-5 and TRBJ1-1; D not certain. Germline CDR1 and CDR2: MNHEY and SVGAGI. Trimming pared 5 bases from V and 2 bases from J, leaving 12 bases between. The CDR3 consists of 14 residues.

The J gene is TRBJ2-1, the V gene TRBV2; tentatively, D is TRBD2 (5 bases). Between the trimmed V and J ends, which lost 6 bases and 8 bases, there was a span of 5 bases. The germline V gene has CDR1 SNHLY and CDR2 FYNNEI. The CDR3 is 10 residues long. The CDR3 sequence is CASRRDEQFF. CDR3 coding DNA: TGTGCCAGCAGGAGGGATGAGCAGTTCTTC. Combining the CDR3 with reference TRBV2 and TRBJ2-1 gives the whole variable domain EPEVTQTPSHQVTQMGQEVILRCVPISNHLYFYWYRQILGQKVEFLVSFYNNEISEKSEIFDDQFSVERPDGSNFTLKIRSTKLEDSAMYFCASRRDEQFFGPGTRLTVL.

The chain joins TRBV5-6 to TRBJ1-6, with unresolved D. Germline V gives CDR1 SGHDT, CDR2 YYEEEE. V lost 0 bases to trimming and J lost 5 bases, with 6 bases between them. The CDR3 runs 14 residues. The CDR3 bases are TGTGCCAGCAGCTTGGCCCTGAATAATTCACCCCTCCACTTT. Its protein is CASSLALNNSPLHF.